This entry is about one TCR beta chain. Its target is not known. The protocol was immunoSEQ multiplex PCR, while the TCRdb copy is restricted to in-frame clones and leaves out a portion. The sample holds about 38,000 clones, around 83% seen once. These data originate in a study of graft-versus-host responses after intestinal transplantation. Germline CDR1 reads LNHDA; CDR2 reads SQIVND (reference sequence). The CDR3 loop spans 14 amino acids. Trimming left V 7 bases short and J 7 bases short, with 17 bases between. Study-wide findings and caveats: GvH clonotypes were identified within recipient marrow, with a subset emerging first in ileum or blood.

This TCR was recovered from a human patient who received an intestinal transplant, so some T cells may come from the graft donor. The material was PBMCs, obtained roughly 34 months after transplant. The gene calls are TRBV19 and TRBJ1-5; D is ambiguous. Here the CDR3 DNA reads TGTGCCAGTAATAACAGATTGTGGGGACAGCCCCAGCATTTT. Translating it yields CASNNRLWGQPQHF.